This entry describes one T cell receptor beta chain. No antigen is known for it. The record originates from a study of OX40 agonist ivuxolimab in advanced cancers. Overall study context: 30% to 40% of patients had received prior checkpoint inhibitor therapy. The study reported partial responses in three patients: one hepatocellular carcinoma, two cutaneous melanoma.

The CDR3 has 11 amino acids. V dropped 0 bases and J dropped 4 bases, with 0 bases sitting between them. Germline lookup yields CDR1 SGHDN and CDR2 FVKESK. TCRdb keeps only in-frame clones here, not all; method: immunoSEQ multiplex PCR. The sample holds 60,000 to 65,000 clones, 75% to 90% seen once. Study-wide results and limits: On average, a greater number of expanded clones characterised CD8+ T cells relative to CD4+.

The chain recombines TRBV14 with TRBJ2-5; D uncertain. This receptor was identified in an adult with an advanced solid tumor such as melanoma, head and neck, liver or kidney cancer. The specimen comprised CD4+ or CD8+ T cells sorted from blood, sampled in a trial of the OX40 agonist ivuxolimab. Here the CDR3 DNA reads TGTGCCAGCAGCCAAGAAGAGACCCAGTACTTC. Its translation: CASSQEETQYF.